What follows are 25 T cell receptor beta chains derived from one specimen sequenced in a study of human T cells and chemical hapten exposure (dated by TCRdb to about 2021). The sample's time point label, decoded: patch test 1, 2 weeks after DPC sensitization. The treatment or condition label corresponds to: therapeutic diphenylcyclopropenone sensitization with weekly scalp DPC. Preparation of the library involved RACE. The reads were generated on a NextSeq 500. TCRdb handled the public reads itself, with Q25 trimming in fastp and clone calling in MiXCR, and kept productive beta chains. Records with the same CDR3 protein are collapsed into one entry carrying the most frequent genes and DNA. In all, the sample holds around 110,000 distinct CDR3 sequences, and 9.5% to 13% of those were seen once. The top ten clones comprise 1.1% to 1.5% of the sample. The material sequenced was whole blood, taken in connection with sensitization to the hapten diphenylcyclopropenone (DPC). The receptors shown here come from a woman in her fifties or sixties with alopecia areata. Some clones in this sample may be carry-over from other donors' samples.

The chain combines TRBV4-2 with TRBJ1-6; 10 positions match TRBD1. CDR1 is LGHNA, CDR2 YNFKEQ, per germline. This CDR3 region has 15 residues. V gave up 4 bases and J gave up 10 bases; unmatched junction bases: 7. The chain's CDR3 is CASSLGQGESSPLHF. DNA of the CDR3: TGTGCCAGCAGCCTCGGACAGGGGGAAAGCTCACCCCTCCACTTT.

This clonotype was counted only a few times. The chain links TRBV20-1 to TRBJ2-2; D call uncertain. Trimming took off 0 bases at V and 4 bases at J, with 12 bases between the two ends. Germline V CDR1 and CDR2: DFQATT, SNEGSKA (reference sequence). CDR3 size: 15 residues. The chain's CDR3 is CSAREGATPTGELFF. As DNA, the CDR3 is TGCAGTGCTAGAGAGGGCGCGACCCCCACCGGGGAGCTGTTTTTT.

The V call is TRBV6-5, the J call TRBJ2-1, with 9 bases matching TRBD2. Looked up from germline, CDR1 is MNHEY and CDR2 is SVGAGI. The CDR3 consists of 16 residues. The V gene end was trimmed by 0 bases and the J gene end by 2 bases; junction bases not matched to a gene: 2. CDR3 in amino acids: CASSYSVAGAYNEQFF. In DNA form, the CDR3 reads TGTGCCAGCAGTTACTCGGTAGCGGGAGCCTACAATGAGCAGTTCTTC.

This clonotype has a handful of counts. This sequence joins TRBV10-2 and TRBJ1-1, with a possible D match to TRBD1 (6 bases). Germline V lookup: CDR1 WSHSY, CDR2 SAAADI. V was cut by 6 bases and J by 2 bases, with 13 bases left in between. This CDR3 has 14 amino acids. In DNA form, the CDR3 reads TGCGCCAGCAGCAAAACCGGGGGCAACACTGAAGCTTTCTTT. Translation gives CASSKTGGNTEAFF.

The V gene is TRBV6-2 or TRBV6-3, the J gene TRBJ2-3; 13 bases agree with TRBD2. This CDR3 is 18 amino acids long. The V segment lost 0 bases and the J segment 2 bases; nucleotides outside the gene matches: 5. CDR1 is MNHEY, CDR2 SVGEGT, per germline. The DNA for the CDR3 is TGTGCCAGCAGTTACTCGATCGGACTAGCGGGGGACACAGATACGCAGTATTTT. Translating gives CASSYSIGLAGDTDTQYF.

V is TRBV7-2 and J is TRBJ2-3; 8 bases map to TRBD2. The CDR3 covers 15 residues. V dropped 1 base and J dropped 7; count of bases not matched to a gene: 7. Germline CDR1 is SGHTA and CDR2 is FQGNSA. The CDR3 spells CASSLEAGVWNTQYF. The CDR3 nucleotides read TGTGCCAGCAGCTTAGAAGCGGGGGTTTGGAATACGCAGTATTTT.

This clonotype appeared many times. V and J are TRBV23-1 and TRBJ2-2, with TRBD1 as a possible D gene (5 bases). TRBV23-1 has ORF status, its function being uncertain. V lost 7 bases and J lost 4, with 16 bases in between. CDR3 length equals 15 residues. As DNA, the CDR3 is TGCGCCAGCAACGACCGGGCAGGGCCCACCGGGGAGCTGTTTTTT. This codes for CASNDRAGPTGELFF.

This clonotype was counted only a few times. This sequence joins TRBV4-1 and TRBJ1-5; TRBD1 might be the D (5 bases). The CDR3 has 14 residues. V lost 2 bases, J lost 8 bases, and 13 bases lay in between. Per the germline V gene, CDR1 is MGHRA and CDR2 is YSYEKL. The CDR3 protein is CASSQFGDGEPQHF. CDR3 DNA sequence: TGCGCCAGCAGCCAATTCGGGGACGGTGAGCCCCAGCATTTT.

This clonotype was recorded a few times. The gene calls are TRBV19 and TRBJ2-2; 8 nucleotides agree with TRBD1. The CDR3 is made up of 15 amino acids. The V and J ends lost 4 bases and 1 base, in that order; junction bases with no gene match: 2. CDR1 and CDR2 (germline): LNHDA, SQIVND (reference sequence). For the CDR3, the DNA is TGTGCCAGTAGTAGGACAGGGATGAACACCGGGGAGCTGTTTTTT. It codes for CASSRTGMNTGELFF.

CDR3 amino acids: CASSLEVGPQHF. The CDR3 coding sequence is TGTGCCAGCAGCTTGGAGGTCGGGCCCCAGCATTTT. The chain combines TRBV5-8 with TRBJ1-5; no clear D. CDR1 is SGHTS, CDR2 YDEGEE, per germline. The CDR3 extends over 12 amino acids. V was pared by 0 bases and J by 9 bases, with 7 bases between.

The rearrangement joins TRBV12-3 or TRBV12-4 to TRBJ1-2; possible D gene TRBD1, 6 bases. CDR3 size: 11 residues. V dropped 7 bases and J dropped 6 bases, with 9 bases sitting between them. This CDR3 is CASTQGHGYTF. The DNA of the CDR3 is TGTGCCAGCACGCAGGGGCATGGCTACACCTTC.

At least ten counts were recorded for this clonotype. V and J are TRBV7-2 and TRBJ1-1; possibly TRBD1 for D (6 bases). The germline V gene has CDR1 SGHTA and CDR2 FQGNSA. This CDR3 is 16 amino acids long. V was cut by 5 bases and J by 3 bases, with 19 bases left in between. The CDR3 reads CASSPVGGRRHTEAFF. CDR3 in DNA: TGTGCCAGCAGCCCGGTCGGGGGGCGGAGGCACACTGAAGCTTTCTTT.

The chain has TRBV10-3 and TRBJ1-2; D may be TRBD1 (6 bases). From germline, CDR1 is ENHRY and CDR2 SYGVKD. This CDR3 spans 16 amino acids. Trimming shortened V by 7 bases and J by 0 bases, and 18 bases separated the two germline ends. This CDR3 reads CAITLGQSLTNYGYTF. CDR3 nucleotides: TGTGCCATCACCCTCGGACAGTCTTTAACTAACTATGGCTACACCTTC.

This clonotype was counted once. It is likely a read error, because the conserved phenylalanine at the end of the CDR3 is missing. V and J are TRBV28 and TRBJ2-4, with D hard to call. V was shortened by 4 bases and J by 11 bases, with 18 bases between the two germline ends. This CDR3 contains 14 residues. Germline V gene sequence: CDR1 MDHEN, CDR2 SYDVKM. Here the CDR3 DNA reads TGTGCCAGCAGTTGGGGAAACGACAAGATTTTTCAGTACATC. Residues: CASSWGNDKIFQYI.

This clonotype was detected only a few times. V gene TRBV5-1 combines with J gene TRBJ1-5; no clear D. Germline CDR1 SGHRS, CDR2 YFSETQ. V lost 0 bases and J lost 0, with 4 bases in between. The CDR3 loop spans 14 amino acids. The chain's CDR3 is CASSLDGSNQPQHF. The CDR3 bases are TGCGCCAGCAGCTTGGACGGTAGCAATCAGCCCCAGCATTTT. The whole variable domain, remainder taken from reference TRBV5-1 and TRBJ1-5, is KAGVTQTPRYLIKTRGQQVTLSCSPISGHRSVSWYQQTPGQGLQFLFEYFSETQRNKGNFPGRFSGRQFSNSRSEMNVSTLELGDSALYLCASSLDGSNQPQHFGDGTRLSIL.

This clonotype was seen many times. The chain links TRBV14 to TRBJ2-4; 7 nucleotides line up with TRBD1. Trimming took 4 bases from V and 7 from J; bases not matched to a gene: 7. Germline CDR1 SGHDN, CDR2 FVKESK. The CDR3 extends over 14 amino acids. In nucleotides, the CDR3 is TGTGCCAGCAGCCCGCGAAGGGGGCAGAACATTCAGTACTTC. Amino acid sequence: CASSPRRGQNIQYF. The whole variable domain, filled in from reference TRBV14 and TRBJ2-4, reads EAGVTQFPSHSVIEKGQTVTLRCDPISGHDNLYWYRRVMGKEIKFLLHFVKESKQDESGMPNNRFLAERTGGTYSTLKVQPAELEDSGVYFCASSPRRGQNIQYFGAGTRLSVL.

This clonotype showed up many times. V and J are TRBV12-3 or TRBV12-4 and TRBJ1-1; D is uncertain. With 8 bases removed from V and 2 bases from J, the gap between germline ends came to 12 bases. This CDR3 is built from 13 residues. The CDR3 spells CASCLSGNTEAFF. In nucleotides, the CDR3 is TGTGCCAGCTGCTTATCCGGAAACACTGAAGCTTTCTTT.

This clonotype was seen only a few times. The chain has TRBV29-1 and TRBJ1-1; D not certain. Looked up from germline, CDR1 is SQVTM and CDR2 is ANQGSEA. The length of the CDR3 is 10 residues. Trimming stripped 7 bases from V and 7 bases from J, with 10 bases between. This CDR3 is CSGLIGEAFF. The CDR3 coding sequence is TGCAGCGGACTTATTGGTGAAGCTTTCTTT.

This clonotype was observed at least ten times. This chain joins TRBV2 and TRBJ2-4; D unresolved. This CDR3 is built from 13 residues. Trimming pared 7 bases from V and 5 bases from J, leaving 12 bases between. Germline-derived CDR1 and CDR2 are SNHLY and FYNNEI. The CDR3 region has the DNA TGTGCCAGCACAGCAGTTGAGGAAAACATTCAGTACTTC. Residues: CASTAVEENIQYF.

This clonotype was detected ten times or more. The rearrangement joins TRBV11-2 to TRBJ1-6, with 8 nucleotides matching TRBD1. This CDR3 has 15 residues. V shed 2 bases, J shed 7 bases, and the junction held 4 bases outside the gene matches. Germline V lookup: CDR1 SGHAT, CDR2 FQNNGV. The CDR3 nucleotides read TGTGCCAGCAGCTTATATCAGGGGGCGAATTCACCCCTCCACTTT. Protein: CASSLYQGANSPLHF.

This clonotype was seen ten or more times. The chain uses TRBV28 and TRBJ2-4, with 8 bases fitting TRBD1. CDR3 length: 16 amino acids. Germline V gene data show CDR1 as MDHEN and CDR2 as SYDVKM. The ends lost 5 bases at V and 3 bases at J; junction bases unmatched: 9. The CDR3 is CASSRQGALVKNIQYF. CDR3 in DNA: TGTGCCAGCAGTCGGCAGGGGGCTTTGGTCAAAAACATTCAGTACTTC.

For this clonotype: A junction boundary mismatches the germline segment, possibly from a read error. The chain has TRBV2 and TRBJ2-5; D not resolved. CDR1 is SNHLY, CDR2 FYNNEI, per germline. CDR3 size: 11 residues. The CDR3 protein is CASSESKPVVF. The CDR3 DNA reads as TGTGCCAGCAGTGAGAGTAAACCAGTTGTCTTC.

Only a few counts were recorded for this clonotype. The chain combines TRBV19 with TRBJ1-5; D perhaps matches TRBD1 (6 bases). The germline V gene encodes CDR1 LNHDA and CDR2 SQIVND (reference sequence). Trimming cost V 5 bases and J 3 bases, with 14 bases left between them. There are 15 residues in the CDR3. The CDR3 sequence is CASSSSPGANQPQHF. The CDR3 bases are TGTGCCAGTAGTTCCTCCCCGGGGGCCAATCAGCCCCAGCATTTT. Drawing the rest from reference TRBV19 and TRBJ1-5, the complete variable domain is DGGITQSPKYLFRKEGQNVTLSCEQNLNHDAMYWYRQDPGQGLRLIYYSQIVNDFQKGDIAEGYSVSREKKESFPLTVTSAQKNPTAFYLCASSSSPGANQPQHFGDGTRLSIL.

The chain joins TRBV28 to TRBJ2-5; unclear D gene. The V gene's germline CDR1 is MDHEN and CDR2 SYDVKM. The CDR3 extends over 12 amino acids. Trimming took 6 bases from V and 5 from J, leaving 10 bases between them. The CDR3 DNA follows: TGTGCCAGCAGCCTTCCCGGGGAGACCCAGTACTTC. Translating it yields CASSLPGETQYF.

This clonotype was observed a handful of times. The CDR3 DNA reads TGTGCCAGCAGCGGAAAGCCGGGACTCATCTCTGGGGCCAACGTCCTGACTTTC. It is translated as CASSGKPGLISGANVLTF. The rearrangement links TRBV9 to TRBJ2-6; TRBD2 might be the D (6 bases). V lost 3 bases to trimming and J lost 0 bases, with 16 bases between them. CDR3 length equals 18 residues. Looked up from germline, CDR1 is SGDLS and CDR2 is YYNGEE.